The 12 T cell receptor beta chains below all came from one sample that was sequenced in a study of T cells after yellow fever vaccination. MiXCR was run by TCRdb on the 5' RACE reads, yielding one entry per CDR3 protein. The table has hundreds of thousands of distinct CDR3 sequences, less than 15% seen once; the top ten hold more than 12%. The sample consisted of PBMCs, taken on the day of the yellow fever booster vaccination. All receptors come from a man aged 25 to 40 who received the YFV17D yellow fever vaccine.

The table lists this clonotype with many counts. The rearrangement uses TRBV5-1 and TRBJ2-7; 13 bases are a match to TRBD2. The CDR3 is 15 residues long. Trimming took 6 bases from V and 3 from J; bases not matched to a gene: 6. From germline, CDR1 is SGHRS and CDR2 YFSETQ. CDR3 nucleotides: TGCGCCAGCACCCCTGGGACTAGCGGGAACTACGAGCAGTACTTC. The encoded protein is CASTPGTSGNYEQYF.

This chain links TRBV25-1 with TRBJ2-1; a possible D gene is TRBD2 (5 bases). The germline V and J ends were trimmed by 2 bases and 6 bases, with 5 bases remaining between them. The CDR3 spans 12 residues. From germline, CDR1 is MGHDK and CDR2 SYGVNS. The DNA for the CDR3 is TGTGCCAGCAGTGAAGGGAGCAATGAGCAGTTCTTC. This gives the protein CASSEGSNEQFF. The complete variable domain, with remaining parts taken from reference TRBV25-1 and TRBJ2-1, reads EADIYQTPRYLVIGTGKKITLECSQTMGHDKMYWYQQDPGMELHLIHYSYGVNSTEKGDLSSESTVSRIRTEHFPLTLESARPSHTSQYLCASSEGSNEQFFGPGTRLTVL.

This chain links TRBV9 with TRBJ2-1; 7 nucleotides match TRBD2. The CDR3 spans 15 residues. Germline CDR1 is SGDLS and CDR2 is YYNGEE. Trimming removed 0 bases from V and 7 bases from J; junction bases left unmatched: 7. The CDR3 DNA reads as TGTGCCAGCAGCGTAGCCGGGAGGACAACGAATGAGCAGTTCTTC. This gives the protein CASSVAGRTTNEQFF.

This clonotype showed up just a few times. The chain carries TRBV4-1 and TRBJ2-5, with D possibly matching TRBD1 (6 bases). The CDR3 is 16 amino acids. The V gene's germline CDR1 is MGHRA and CDR2 YSYEKL. V lost 0 bases and J lost 5, with 16 bases in between. Here the CDR3 DNA reads TGCGCCAGCAGCCAAGATTTACAGGGTACTGGGGAGACCCAGTACTTC. Protein sequence: CASSQDLQGTGETQYF.

The sample holds a few counts of this clonotype. The J gene is TRBJ2-7, the V gene TRBV7-2; 9 nucleotides line up with TRBD2. V lost 1 base to trimming and J lost 6 bases; unmatched junction nucleotides: 10. The CDR3 is made up of 16 amino acids. Germline V CDR1 and CDR2: SGHTA, FQGNSA. CDR3 in DNA: TGTGCCAGCAGCTTAGTAGGGATAGCGGGAGTCAGCGAGCAGTACTTC. Translated, it gives CASSLVGIAGVSEQYF.

This clonotype has more than one count but fewer than ten. The J gene is TRBJ1-1, the V gene TRBV20-1; D ambiguous. Trimming left V 8 bases short and J 1 base short, with 11 bases between. The CDR3 contains 12 residues. The germline gives CDR1 DFQATT, CDR2 SNEGSKA (reference sequence). CDR3 sequence reads: CSSWVANTEAFF. The CDR3 DNA reads as TGCAGTTCTTGGGTGGCGAACACTGAAGCTTTCTTT.

In this sample, this clonotype turned up a few times. The genes are TRBV7-2 and TRBJ2-1; either TRBD1 or TRBD2 may supply D (5 bases each). With 1 base removed from V and 7 bases from J, the gap between germline ends came to 17 bases. Per germline, CDR1 SGHTA and CDR2 FQGNSA. This CDR3 has 16 residues. CDR3 in amino acids: CASSLGRSGPLNEQFF. The CDR3 coding sequence is TGTGCCAGCAGCTTAGGGCGGTCGGGGCCCCTGAATGAGCAGTTCTTC. Complete variable domain (other parts from reference TRBV7-2 and TRBJ2-1): GAGVSQSPSNKVTEKGKDVELRCDPISGHTALYWYRQSLGQGLEFLIYFQGNSAPDKSGLPSDRFSAERTGGSVSTLTIQRTQQEDSAVYLCASSLGRSGPLNEQFFGPGTRLTVL.

J is TRBJ2-1 and V is TRBV10-3; tentative D call: TRBD2 (5 bases). The germline V gene encodes CDR1 ENHRY and CDR2 SYGVKD. The V end was cut by 8 bases, the J end by 8 bases, with 16 bases between. The CDR3 consists of 13 residues. The chain's CDR3 is CAIRAGDPDEQFF. Here the CDR3 DNA reads TGTGCCATCCGGGCCGGGGATCCTGATGAGCAGTTCTTC.

This clonotype was seen more than once but under ten times. The chain is built from TRBV27 and TRBJ2-3; D unclear. Germline V gene data show CDR1 as MNHEY and CDR2 as SMNVEV (reference sequence). V was trimmed by 2 bases and J by 2 bases, leaving 11 bases between them. The CDR3 consists of 15 residues. CDR3: CASSLNGHNTDTQYF. DNA of the CDR3: TGTGCCAGCAGTTTAAATGGGCACAACACAGATACGCAGTATTTT.

This clonotype was observed a handful of times. The rearrangement uses TRBV20-1 and TRBJ2-4; TRBD2 agrees at 8 bases. Trimming removed 5 bases from V and 7 bases from J; junction bases left unmatched: 7. The CDR3 has 13 amino acids. CDR1 is DFQATT and CDR2 is SNEGSKA in the germline V gene (reference sequence). The CDR3 coding sequence is TGCAGTGCTCTCCCGGGACTAGAGAACATTCAGTACTTC. Residues: CSALPGLENIQYF.

The chain couples TRBV10-3 to TRBJ2-3; maybe TRBD2 (5 bases). The CDR3 contains 12 residues. V lost 6 bases and J 6 bases, leaving 10 bases between the germline ends. In germline, CDR1 is ENHRY, CDR2 SYGVKD. CDR3 loop: CAIRQPGDTQYF. The CDR3 bases are TGTGCCATCAGACAGCCGGGGGATACGCAGTATTTT.

The rearrangement joins TRBV7-2 to TRBJ1-3, with D hard to call. The germline V gene encodes CDR1 SGHTA and CDR2 FQGNSA. Trimming took 1 base from V and 0 from J, leaving 10 bases between them. The CDR3 extends over 16 amino acids. DNA for the CDR3: TGTGCCAGCAGCTTAGTTGGGCAGCTCTCTGGAAACACCATATATTTT. This gives the protein CASSLVGQLSGNTIYF.